The sequence of this T cell receptor (beta chain) was determined in a study of shared clonotypes between healthy human individuals. The assay was immunoSEQ multiplex PCR, and TCRdb's table has in-frame clones only and misses some. The sample yields a few million clones, 80% to 95% seen once. Germline V gene lookup returns CDR1 LNHNV and CDR2 YYDKDF (reference sequence). Trimming cost V 1 base and J 1 base, with 16 bases left between them. The CDR3 is made up of 17 amino acids. Notes on the study in general: It was observed that 5% to 6% of naive CD4 clonotypes were shared across four donors. Inspection by rarefaction showed sorted-subset sequencing to be incomplete despite large depth.

Details on this clone: Its antigen is still unknown.

The sequence derives from a man aged 18 to 29 in good health. Some clones in this sample may be carry-over from other donors' samples. The V and J genes are TRBV15 and TRBJ1-1; the D is unclear. The sequencing input was naive CD4+ T cells from PBMCs. Subset given: CD45RA+ positively selected. CDR3: CATSRVGSRYGNTEAFF. Here the CDR3 DNA reads TGTGCCACCAGCAGAGTCGGCAGCCGCTACGGGAACACTGAAGCTTTCTTT.